The sequence of this TCR beta chain was determined in a study of shared clonotypes between healthy human individuals. Study-wide context: Sampling drew on donors who were two women and a few men aged 18 to 49.

Each sorted subset replicate got 200 ng genomic DNA, roughly 30,000 genomes. In the source study's methods: In the immunoSEQ data, sequences were junction-only and lacked quality scores, so filtering differed. Assay used: immunoSEQ multiplex PCR; TCRdb lists only in-frame clones, some missing. That table supplies the V and J calls and clone size; D and trimming were determined from the DNA. Here the sample spans about 2 million clones, 95% being singletons. The V gene's germline CDR1 is LNHDA and CDR2 SQIVND (reference sequence). The CDR3 is 16 residues long. V was pared by 5 bases and J by 4 bases, with 19 bases between.

The sequence was obtained from a man between 18 and 35 years old in good health. The chain recombines TRBV19 with TRBJ2-3; D is uncertain. The sample was naive CD4+ T cells sorted from blood. Subset meaning: CD45RA+ positively selected. The chain's CDR3 is CASSRPGPIGSDTQYF. CDR3 nucleotide sequence: TGTGCCAGTAGTCGCCCCGGGCCTATCGGGTCAGATACGCAGTATTTT.